This passage covers 23 T cell receptor beta chains from one sample sequenced in a study of T cell responses to AZD1222 COVID-19 vaccine. Some clones are missing from TCRdb's copy, which holds only in-frame ones; the method was immunoSEQ multiplex PCR. The profile covers around 100,000 clones, with more than 70% appearing a single time and almost 6.5% taken by the ten largest. Sequenced here: peripheral blood, sampled 28 days after the second AZD1222 dose. The receptor set was obtained from an adult who received the AZD1222 COVID-19 vaccine.

The V gene is TRBV2, the J gene TRBJ1-4; 8 bases map to TRBD1. V was pared by 2 bases and J by 8 bases, with 7 bases of the junction left unmatched. The CDR3 runs to 15 residues. Looked up from germline, CDR1 is SNHLY and CDR2 is FYNNEI. CDR3 in amino acids: CASSERGQGSEKLFF. The CDR3 DNA follows: TGTGCCAGCAGTGAAAGAGGACAGGGTAGCGAAAAACTGTTTTTT.

This chain joins TRBV7-2 and TRBJ1-2, with D hard to call. The germline V gene has CDR1 SGHTA and CDR2 FQGNSA. This CDR3 is 14 amino acids long. Trimming removed 2 bases from V and 0 bases from J, with 7 bases in between. The CDR3 loop reads CASSLSIANYGYTF. The CDR3 region has the DNA TGTGCCAGCAGCTTATCCATAGCTAACTATGGCTACACCTTC.

This clone appeared once. The chain employs TRBV19 and TRBJ1-1; D uncertain. The germline V gene encodes CDR1 LNHDA and CDR2 SQIVND (reference sequence). The CDR3 is 13 residues long. The germline V and J ends were trimmed by 5 bases and 3 bases, with 10 bases remaining between them. Here the CDR3 reads CASSSQRDTEAFF. CDR3 bases: TGTGCCAGTAGTTCGCAGAGGGACACTGAAGCTTTCTTT.

The chain recombines TRBV12-3 or TRBV12-4 with TRBJ1-2; D call uncertain. V lost 6 bases to trimming and J lost 4 bases, with 9 bases between them. The CDR3 is made up of 12 amino acids. Here the CDR3 reads CASSGGFYGYTF. CDR3 coding DNA: TGTGCCAGCAGCGGAGGATTCTATGGCTACACCTTC.

The rearrangement uses TRBV9 and TRBJ2-1; TRBD2 agrees at 7 bases. V lost 5 bases, J lost 4 bases, and 12 bases stayed unmatched. This CDR3 comprises 16 residues. Germline V CDR1 and CDR2: SGDLS, YYNGEE. In nucleotides, the CDR3 is TGTGCCAGCAGTGGGAAGAAGCGGGGAATTTACAATGAGCAGTTCTTC. Its protein is CASSGKKRGIYNEQFF.

J is TRBJ1-6 and V is TRBV6-2 or TRBV6-3; 8 bases fit TRBD1. The trim removed 4 bases at V and 2 bases at J, leaving 4 bases unmatched. This CDR3 region has 16 residues. The germline V gene encodes CDR1 MNHEY and CDR2 SVGEGT. CDR3: CASSWRQGTYNSPLHF. The CDR3 coding sequence is TGTGCCAGCAGTTGGAGACAGGGGACCTATAATTCACCCCTCCACTTT.

V is TRBV19 and J is TRBJ2-1; 13 bases map to TRBD2. J lost 7 bases, V lost 0 bases, and 9 bases had no gene match. The CDR3 runs 18 residues. Per the germline V gene, CDR1 is LNHDA and CDR2 is SQIVND (reference sequence). This chain's CDR3 is CASSIDLWTSGGLNEQFF. The CDR3 DNA reads as TGTGCCAGTAGTATAGATCTATGGACTAGCGGGGGTTTGAATGAGCAGTTCTTC.

The rearrangement joins TRBV4-1 to TRBJ1-2; 9 bases align to TRBD1. The CDR3 loop spans 15 amino acids. Trimming cost V 5 bases and J 4 bases; bases outside gene matches: 8. Germline CDR1 reads MGHRA; CDR2 reads YSYEKL. The chain's CDR3 is CASSRGDRELYGYTF. CDR3 sequence (DNA): TGCGCCAGCAGCAGGGGGGACAGGGAACTCTATGGCTACACCTTC.

This clone was recorded only once. CDR3 protein: CASSERDRSLNEQFF. For the CDR3, the DNA is TGTGCCAGCAGTGAAAGGGACAGGTCTCTCAATGAGCAGTTCTTC. V is TRBV6-4 and J is TRBJ2-1, with 8 nucleotides matching TRBD1. The CDR3 extends over 15 amino acids. Germline values: CDR1 MRHNA, CDR2 SNTAGT. V shed 3 bases and J 6 bases; nucleotides not matched to a gene: 7.

The chain combines TRBV6-2 or TRBV6-3 with TRBJ2-3; TRBD2 might be the D (5 bases). The germline V gene encodes CDR1 MNHEY and CDR2 SVGEGT. This CDR3 region has 14 residues. Trimming cost V 2 bases and J 0 bases, with 6 bases left between them. CDR3 residues: CASSYGGSTDTQYF. The CDR3 DNA follows: TGTGCCAGCAGTTACGGCGGGAGCACAGATACGCAGTATTTT.

The chain joins TRBV7-3 to TRBJ2-3, with D tentatively TRBD2 (5 bases). Looked up from germline, CDR1 is SGHTA and CDR2 is FQGTGA. V was cut by 5 bases and J by 11 bases, with 14 bases left in between. The CDR3 runs 12 residues. The CDR3 nucleotides read TGTGCCAGCAGCCCCGGCGGGTTCATGCAGTATTTT. This translates into CASSPGGFMQYF.

The chain uses TRBV7-9 and TRBJ1-2; D remains unclear. The V end was cut by 4 bases, the J end by 5 bases, with 20 bases between. The CDR3 length is 16 residues. CDR1 and CDR2 from the germline V gene are SEHNR and FQNEAQ (reference sequence). CDR3 sequence reads: CASSSTEEGPQYGYTF. For the CDR3, the DNA is TGTGCCAGCAGCTCCACAGAGGAGGGTCCACAGTATGGCTACACCTTC. The variable domain in full, completed from reference TRBV7-9 and TRBJ1-2, reads DTGVSQNPRHKITKRGQNVTFRCDPISEHNRLYWYRQTLGQGPEFLTYFQNEAQLEKSRLLSDRFSAERPKGSFSTLEIQRTEQGDSAMYLCASSSTEEGPQYGYTFGSGTRLTVV.

This chain connects TRBV19 to TRBJ1-1, with 10 bases that match TRBD1. Germline trimming cut 10 bases from V and 5 bases from J; bases unmatched to any gene: 13. Germline V lookup: CDR1 LNHDA, CDR2 SQIVND (reference sequence). This CDR3 spans 15 amino acids. The CDR3 DNA is TGTGCCATCCGGGGACAGGGGAGAGAGGGGACTGAAGCTTTCTTT. As protein: CAIRGQGREGTEAFF.

DNA of the CDR3: TGTGCCAGCAGTCGACAGGTCGACAATTCACCCCTCCACTTT. Protein: CASSRQVDNSPLHF. The J gene is TRBJ1-6, the V gene TRBV3-1 (or the pseudogene TRBV3-2), with D maybe TRBD1 (6 bases). V was trimmed by 6 bases and J by 7 bases, leaving 13 bases between them. The germline CDR1 and CDR2 sequences are LGHDT and YNNKEL (reference sequence). The CDR3 runs to 14 residues.

The chain joins TRBV5-1 to TRBJ2-2; TRBD1 is a possible D gene (5 bases). The CDR3 extends over 15 amino acids. Trimming left V 1 base short and J 4 bases short, with 11 bases between. Germline V gene lookup returns CDR1 SGHRS and CDR2 YFSETQ. The DNA of the CDR3 is TGCGCCAGCAGCTTGTTTCAGGGTTCCACCGGGGAGCTGTTTTTT. The encoded protein is CASSLFQGSTGELFF.

Only one count was recorded for this clone. The chain has TRBV10-3 and TRBJ2-2; D is perhaps TRBD2 (7 bases). The CDR3 runs 16 residues. With 0 bases removed from V and 1 base from J, the gap between germline ends came to 9 bases. Germline-derived CDR1 and CDR2 are ENHRY and SYGVKD. The CDR3 nucleotides are TGTGCCATCAGTGAGTCGCGGGGGCTGAACACCGGGGAGCTGTTTTTT. This translates into CAISESRGLNTGELFF.

This chain links TRBV7-3 with TRBJ2-3, with D possibly matching TRBD2 (5 bases). V gave up 5 bases and J gave up 5 bases, with 17 bases separating them. CDR3 length equals 15 residues. Germline V gene data show CDR1 as SGHTA and CDR2 as FQGTGA. The CDR3 DNA reads as TGTGCCAGCAGCCAGACTAACTTCGGGTTAGATACGCAGTATTTT. It specifies CASSQTNFGLDTQYF.

The chain employs TRBV7-2 and TRBJ1-4; D not certain. This CDR3 comprises 14 residues. The germline CDR1 and CDR2 sequences are SGHTA and FQGNSA. The germline V and J ends were trimmed by 1 base and 7 bases, with 10 bases remaining between them. CDR3 sequence: CASSLGQMGEKLFF. The DNA of the CDR3 is TGTGCCAGCAGCTTAGGGCAGATGGGTGAAAAACTGTTTTTT.

This chain links TRBV11-3 with TRBJ2-7; 7 nucleotides line up with TRBD2. Germline lookup yields CDR1 SGHNT and CDR2 YENEEA. The CDR3 consists of 14 residues. V trimming: 1 base; J trimming: 0 bases; junction bases outside the gene matches: 0. CDR3 nucleotide sequence: TGTGCCAGCAGCTTAGGCGGGAGCTCCTACGAGCAGTACTTC. Translated, it gives CASSLGGSSYEQYF.

In nucleotides, the CDR3 is TGCAGCGTTGACGGGGCATCCTCCTACAATGAGCAGTTCTTC. Translating it yields CSVDGASSYNEQFF. This chain links TRBV29-1 with TRBJ2-1; D might be TRBD1 or TRBD2, each matching 5 bases. V was cut by 3 bases and J by 0 bases, with 9 bases left in between. CDR1 and CDR2 from the germline V gene are SQVTM and ANQGSEA. This CDR3 is built from 14 residues.

The rearrangement joins TRBV10-3 to TRBJ1-1, with no clear D. Germline lookup yields CDR1 ENHRY and CDR2 SYGVKD. The CDR3 has 11 residues. The germline V and J ends were trimmed by 4 bases and 11 bases, with 11 bases remaining between them. CDR3 protein: CAISVEGMAFF. As DNA, the CDR3 is TGTGCCATCAGTGTAGAGGGAATGGCTTTCTTT.

For this clone: One end of the junction varies from germline; a read error may be responsible. The sample has other DNA sequences that encode this CDR3 too. The chain has TRBV7-2 and TRBJ1-3; D gene unclear. CDR1 and CDR2 (germline): SGHTA, FQGNSA. CDR3 length: 15 amino acids. The CDR3 loop is CASSLVVGIGNTIYF. DNA for the CDR3: TGTGCCAGTAGCTTAGTTGTGGGTATTGGAAACACCATATATTTT.

This rearrangement joins TRBV6-5 to TRBJ2-1; D unresolved. Trimming removed 10 bases at V and 6 bases at J, with 19 bases between. The CDR3 spans 14 residues. CDR1 is MNHEY and CDR2 is SVGAGI in the germline V gene. The CDR3 sequence is CATPWGIGPNEQFF. In DNA, the CDR3 is TGTGCCACCCCATGGGGTATTGGCCCCAATGAGCAGTTCTTC.